The sequence of this TCR beta chain was determined in a study of T-cell memory formation after mild COVID-19 (dated by TCRdb to the early 2020s). Describing the broader study: TCR sequence clusters from the two donors were largely donor specific. T-cell clones expanding and contracting after mild COVID-19 in two donors were tracked by longitudinal TCRalpha and TCRbeta repertoire sequencing. Two young, previously healthy adult volunteers made up the cohort, one male and one female. What the study reported, not specific to this receptor: Contracting CD4+ clones appeared mostly in the CM and EM memory subsets, whereas CD8+ clones were enriched in EMRA. SARS-CoV-2 specificity was not confirmed for the second-wave clones peaking on day 37. Some responding clones were detected in pre-infection memory, which suggested that pre-existing cross-reactive memory T cells had joined the SARS-CoV-2 response. Only a couple of mild cases were covered by the study, and larger cohorts that include severe cases with pre-infection samples were considered necessary. From day 15 to 85, contracting clones showed balanced CD4/CD8 phenotypes, whereas a second wave of clones that expanded from day 15 to 37 leaned towards CD4+.

Ficoll-Paque density gradient centrifugation was used to isolate PBMCs. Sequencing instrument: Illumina NovaSeq 6000. cDNA libraries for TCRalpha and TCRbeta were prepared by 5'RACE using constant-segment primers, with sample barcodes and unique molecular identifiers added. RNA was extracted from every sample with Trizol reagent. Library amplification was performed in two PCR steps, and a second sample barcode and Illumina TruSeq adapters were introduced in the second step. Libraries were sequenced on an Illumina NovaSeq with 2 x 150 bp paired-end reads. The original methods were these. With migec v1.2.7, reads were demultiplexed and then collapsed into UMI-guided consensus sequences. Using mixcr v2.1.11, UMI consensuses were aligned to TRA and TRB V and J templates and then assembled into clonotypes. A clonotype was counted as expanded or contracted only if both edgeR and NoisET called the change significant, with noise models trained on biological replicates. For edgeR calls, the cutoffs were a false discovery rate-adjusted p below 0.01 and a log2 fold-change threshold of 1. PCA with hierarchical clustering of max-normalized trajectories of the 1000 most abundant clonotypes was used as exploratory dynamics analysis. The CD4 or CD8 phenotype of responding clones was assigned using the separately sequenced CD4+ and CD8+ repertoires. TCRdb took the public reads, trimmed them with fastp at Q25, ran MiXCR for clone calling and kept in-frame beta chains. Merged by CDR3 protein, the rows form single entries marked with the most common genes and DNA. V and J calls and clone size were set by TCRdb, not the authors. The table for this sample lists about 470,000 distinct CDR3 sequences; about 23% of them were counted only once. Of the sample, around 13% falls within the top ten clones.

In this sample, this clonotype turned up once. Its specific antigen is unknown. Per-nucleotide qualities are absent, and no much larger clonotype sits a single base away. The germline V gene (reference sequence) gives CDR1 as MNHEY and CDR2 as SMNVEV. There are 16 amino acids in the CDR3, from cysteine to phenylalanine inclusive. Only CDR3 DNA remains: 48 bases, in frame from the first base. Germline trimming: 6 bases from V, 6 bases from J; junction bases outside gene matches: 9. The sequence derives from an adult woman who had mild COVID-19 (a few samples of this study predate the infection). The sample titles of this study are shuffled in the database, so cell type and time point are left out; the donor was told from shared clones. The material sequenced was PBMCs or a T cell subset sorted from them (not recorded which). The rearranged chain carries TRBV27 and TRBJ1-3, with 12 central nucleotides matching TRBD1. The DNA sequence follows: TGTGCCAGCAGGAAGACAGGGACAGGGGGCGCAAACACCATATATTTT. It encodes CASRKTGTGGANTIYF.